What follows are 13 T cell receptor beta chains derived from one specimen sequenced in a study of shared clonotypes between healthy human individuals (dated by TCRdb to 2018 to 2020). Preparation of the library involved the immunoSEQ multiplex PCR assay. Not all clones reach the TCRdb copy of this immuneACCESS table, which keeps in-frame sequences only. Checked studies attribute under half of the gap to unresolved V genes and leave the rest unexplained. This sample lists fewer than 1.8 million clones; 98% were detected once. Of the sample, about 0.4% falls within the top ten clones. Input material: naive CD4+ T cells sorted from blood. The sample's cell subset or site, from its label and the paper: CD45RA+ positively selected. Source of these receptors: a man younger than 40 in good health.

The chain combines TRBV28 with TRBJ2-7; 12 nucleotides agree with TRBD2. Germline CDR1 and CDR2: MDHEN and SYDVKM. This CDR3 is 16 amino acids long. The V segment lost 6 bases and the J segment 1 base; nucleotides outside the gene matches: 7. CDR3 region: CASSLILAGGSYEQYF. The CDR3, as DNA: TGTGCCAGCAGCTTAATACTAGCGGGAGGTTCCTACGAGCAGTACTTC.

The chain has TRBV10-3 and TRBJ2-2, with 10 bases aligning to TRBD2. CDR1 and CDR2 from the germline V gene are ENHRY and SYGVKD. Trimming took 3 bases from V and 5 from J; bases not matched to a gene: 3. CDR3 length equals 15 residues. CDR3 DNA sequence: TGTGCCATCAGTGAAAGCGGGAGGGAGACCGGGGAGCTGTTTTTT. Protein product: CAISESGRETGELFF.

This chain connects TRBV14 to TRBJ2-2, with no clear D. Germline CDR1 and CDR2: SGHDN and FVKESK. This CDR3 has 13 amino acids. Trimming pared 7 bases from V and 2 bases from J, leaving 8 bases between. CDR3: CASTGVNTGELFF. The DNA of the CDR3 is TGTGCCAGCACCGGCGTAAACACCGGGGAGCTGTTTTTT. Combining the CDR3 with reference TRBV14 and TRBJ2-2 gives the whole variable domain EAGVTQFPSHSVIEKGQTVTLRCDPISGHDNLYWYRRVMGKEIKFLLHFVKESKQDESGMPNNRFLAERTGGTYSTLKVQPAELEDSGVYFCASTGVNTGELFFGEGSRLTVL.

The V call is TRBV14, the J call TRBJ2-5; TRBD1 is a possible D gene (7 bases). CDR3 length: 16 amino acids. Trimming removed 3 bases at V and 4 bases at J, with 18 bases between. The germline gives CDR1 SGHDN, CDR2 FVKESK. The CDR3, as DNA: TGTGCCAGCAGCCAGGAGGGGGCCTTTTTTGGAGAGACCCAGTACTTC. It is translated as CASSQEGAFFGETQYF.

V usage is TRBV12-5 and J usage is TRBJ1-1; D possibly corresponds to TRBD1 (6 bases). The germline V and J ends were trimmed by 4 bases and 3 bases, with 15 bases remaining between them. The CDR3 loop spans 15 amino acids. Germline values: CDR1 LGHNT, CDR2 FRNRAP. The CDR3: CASGYKDRSYTEAFF. The CDR3 bases are TGTGCTAGTGGTTACAAAGACAGGTCCTACACTGAAGCTTTCTTT.

The rearrangement joins TRBV5-1 to TRBJ2-6; 8 nucleotides match TRBD1. CDR1 SGHRS and CDR2 YFSETQ come from the germline V gene. This CDR3 has 18 amino acids. J gave up 0 bases and V 2 bases, and 7 bases lay outside the gene matches. This CDR3 reads CASSFWTGLSSGANVLTF. The CDR3 DNA reads TGCGCCAGCAGCTTTTGGACAGGGCTTAGCTCTGGGGCCAACGTCCTGACTTTC.

This clone was counted a single time. The V gene is TRBV27, the J gene TRBJ1-1; perhaps TRBD1 as D (5 bases). The germline V gene has CDR1 MNHEY and CDR2 SMNVEV (reference sequence). Deletions cut 5 bases from V and 4 bases from J, with 14 bases between. CDR3 length equals 14 residues. CDR3 amino acids: CASSPWGVGTEAFF. In nucleotides, the CDR3 is TGTGCCAGCAGTCCCTGGGGGGTTGGCACTGAAGCTTTCTTT.

This sequence joins TRBV28 and TRBJ1-2; weak D call: TRBD1 (5 bases). V lost 6 bases, J lost 7 bases, and 15 bases lay in between. Germline-derived CDR1 and CDR2 are MDHEN and SYDVKM. This CDR3 contains 13 residues. The CDR3 here is CASRQSPGGGYTF. The CDR3 region has the DNA TGTGCCAGCAGACAATCCCCGGGGGGTGGCTACACCTTC.

The chain couples TRBV7-2 to TRBJ1-1; D ambiguous. Germline V gene lookup returns CDR1 SGHTA and CDR2 FQGNSA. The CDR3 has 15 residues. With 2 bases removed from V and 4 bases from J, the gap between germline ends came to 14 bases. The CDR3 spells CASSLNSRPGTEAFF. The CDR3 region has the DNA TGTGCCAGCAGCTTAAACTCCCGGCCGGGCACTGAAGCTTTCTTT.

The genes are TRBV27 and TRBJ1-5; 8 bases map to TRBD1. The germline gives CDR1 MNHEY, CDR2 SMNVEV (reference sequence). Losses at the gene ends were 5 bases for V and 4 bases for J; bases not matched to a gene: 16. The CDR3 is 18 amino acids. The CDR3 is CASSLDRESPGHNQPQHF. The CDR3 region has the DNA TGTGCCAGCAGTCTGGACAGGGAATCACCGGGACATAATCAGCCCCAGCATTTT.

The chain is built from TRBV7-3 and TRBJ2-2; D is unresolved. V lost 4 bases and J 3 bases, leaving 6 bases between the germline ends. Germline loops: CDR1 SGHTA, CDR2 FQGTGA. There are 13 residues in the CDR3. CDR3 DNA: TGTGCCAGCAGCTATATGGACACCGGGGAGCTGTTTTTT. This encodes CASSYMDTGELFF.

The chain links TRBV29-1 to TRBJ1-5, with 9 bases fitting TRBD1. In germline, CDR1 is SQVTM, CDR2 ANQGSEA. V shed 4 bases and J 6 bases; nucleotides not matched to a gene: 4. The CDR3 extends over 13 amino acids. CDR3: CSVGWDRAQPQHF. Written as DNA, the CDR3 is TGCAGCGTTGGATGGGACAGGGCTCAGCCCCAGCATTTT.

In DNA, the CDR3 is TGCGCCAGCAGCTTGGGCGGGGTTCCGGCAGGGATCGGGACAGATACGCAGTATTTT. It codes for CASSLGGVPAGIGTDTQYF. The chain joins TRBV5-1 to TRBJ2-3; possible D gene TRBD2, 6 bases. CDR1 and CDR2 (germline): SGHRS, YFSETQ. V lost 0 bases, J lost 3 bases, and 23 bases lay in between. CDR3 length equals 19 residues.